This T cell receptor beta chain was retrieved from a study of OX40 agonist ivuxolimab in advanced cancers. Points from the study as a whole: Antigen specificity was not determined for the expanded peripheral T cells.

This CDR3 comprises 14 residues. Germline lookup yields CDR1 WNHNN and CDR2 SYGVQD (reference sequence). The V gene lost 3 bases and the J gene lost 4 bases, with 12 bases spanning the gap. This clone has only one observation. What it binds is not known. Assay used: immunoSEQ multiplex PCR; TCRdb lists only in-frame clones, some missing. Of about 35,000 clones listed, approximately 84% are singletons. The chain recombines TRBV10-1 with TRBJ2-5; a possible D gene is TRBD1 (8 bases). The sequence was obtained from an adult with an advanced solid tumor such as melanoma, head and neck, liver or kidney cancer. Here the sequenced sample was CD4+ or CD8+ T cells sorted from blood, taken in a trial of the OX40 agonist ivuxolimab. CDR3 nucleotide sequence: TGCGCCAGCAGTGAACAGGGGGAGGGAGAGACCCAGTACTTC. Its protein product is CASSEQGEGETQYF.